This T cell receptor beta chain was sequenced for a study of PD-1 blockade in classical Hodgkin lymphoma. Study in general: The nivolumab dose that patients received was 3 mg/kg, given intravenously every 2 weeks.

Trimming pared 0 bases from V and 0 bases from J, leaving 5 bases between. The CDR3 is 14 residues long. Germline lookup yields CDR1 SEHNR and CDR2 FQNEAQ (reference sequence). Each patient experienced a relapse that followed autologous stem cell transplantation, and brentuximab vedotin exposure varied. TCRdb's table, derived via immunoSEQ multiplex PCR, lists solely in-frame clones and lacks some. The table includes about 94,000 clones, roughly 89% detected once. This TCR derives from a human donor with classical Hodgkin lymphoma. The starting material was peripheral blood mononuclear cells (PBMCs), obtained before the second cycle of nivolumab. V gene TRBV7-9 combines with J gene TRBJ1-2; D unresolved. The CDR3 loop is CASSLAPPNYGYTF. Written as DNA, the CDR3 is TGTGCCAGCAGCTTAGCTCCTCCTAACTATGGCTACACCTTC. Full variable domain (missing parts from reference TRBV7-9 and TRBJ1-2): DTGVSQNPRHKITKRGQNVTFRCDPISEHNRLYWYRQTLGQGPEFLTYFQNEAQLEKSRLLSDRFSAERPKGSFSTLEIQRTEQGDSAMYLCASSLAPPNYGYTFGSGTRLTVV.